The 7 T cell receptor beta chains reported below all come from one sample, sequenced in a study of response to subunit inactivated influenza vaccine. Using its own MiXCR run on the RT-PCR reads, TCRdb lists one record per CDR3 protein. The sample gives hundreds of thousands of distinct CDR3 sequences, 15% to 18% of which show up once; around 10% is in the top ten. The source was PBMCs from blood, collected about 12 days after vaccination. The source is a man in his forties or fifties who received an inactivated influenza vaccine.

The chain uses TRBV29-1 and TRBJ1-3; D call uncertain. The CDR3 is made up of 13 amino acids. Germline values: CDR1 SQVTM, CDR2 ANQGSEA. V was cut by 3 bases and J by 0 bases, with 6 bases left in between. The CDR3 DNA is TGCAGCGTTGAGCAGTCCTCTGGAAACACCATATATTTT. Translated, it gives CSVEQSSGNTIYF. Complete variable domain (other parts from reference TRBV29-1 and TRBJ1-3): SAVISQKPSRDICQRGTSLTIQCQVDSQVTMMFWYRQQPGQSLTLIATANQGSEATYESGFVIDKFPISRPNLTFSTLTVSNMSPEDSSIYLCSVEQSSGNTIYFGEGSWLTVV.

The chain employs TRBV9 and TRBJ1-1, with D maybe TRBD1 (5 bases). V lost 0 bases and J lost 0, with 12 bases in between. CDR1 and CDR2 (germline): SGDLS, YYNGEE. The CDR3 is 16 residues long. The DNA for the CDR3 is TGTGCCAGCAGCGTAGTAAGTGGGGGTATGAACACTGAAGCTTTCTTT. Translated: CASSVVSGGMNTEAFF.

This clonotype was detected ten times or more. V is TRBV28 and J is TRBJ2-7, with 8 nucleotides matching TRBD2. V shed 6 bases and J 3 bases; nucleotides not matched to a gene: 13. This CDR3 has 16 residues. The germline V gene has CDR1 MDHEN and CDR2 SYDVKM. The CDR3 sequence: CASRLGLAGKIYEQYF. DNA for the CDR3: TGTGCCAGCAGGCTGGGGTTAGCGGGGAAGATCTACGAGCAGTACTTC.

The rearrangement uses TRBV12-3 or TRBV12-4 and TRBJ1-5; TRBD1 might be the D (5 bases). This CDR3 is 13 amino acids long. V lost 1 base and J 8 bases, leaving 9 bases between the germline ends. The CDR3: CASSLGGTEPQHF. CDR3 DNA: TGTGCCAGCAGTTTAGGAGGGACGGAGCCCCAGCATTTT.

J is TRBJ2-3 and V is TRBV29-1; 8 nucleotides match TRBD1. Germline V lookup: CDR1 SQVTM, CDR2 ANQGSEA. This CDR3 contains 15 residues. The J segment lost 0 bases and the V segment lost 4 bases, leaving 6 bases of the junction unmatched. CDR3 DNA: TGCAGCGTTGGGGACAGGACGACTAGCACAGATACGCAGTATTTT. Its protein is CSVGDRTTSTDTQYF.

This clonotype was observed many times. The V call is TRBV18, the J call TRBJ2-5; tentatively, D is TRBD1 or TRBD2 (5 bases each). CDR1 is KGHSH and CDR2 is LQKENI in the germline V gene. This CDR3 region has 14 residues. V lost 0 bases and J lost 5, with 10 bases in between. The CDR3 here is CASSPPGRRETQYF. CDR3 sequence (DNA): TGTGCCAGCTCACCACCGGGACGGAGGGAGACCCAGTACTTC. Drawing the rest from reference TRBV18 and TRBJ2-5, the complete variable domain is NAGVMQNPRHLVRRRGQEARLRCSPMKGHSHVYWYRQLPEEGLKFMVYLQKENIIDESGMPKERFSAEFPKEGPSILRIQQVVRGDSAAYFCASSPPGRRETQYFGPGTRLLVL.

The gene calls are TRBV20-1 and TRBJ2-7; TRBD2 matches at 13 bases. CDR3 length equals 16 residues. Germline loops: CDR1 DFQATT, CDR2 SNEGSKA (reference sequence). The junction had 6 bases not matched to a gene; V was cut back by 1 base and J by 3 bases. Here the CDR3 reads CSARASGTSGNYEQYF. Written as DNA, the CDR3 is TGCAGTGCTAGAGCCAGCGGGACTAGCGGGAACTACGAGCAGTACTTC.